The 18 T cell receptor beta chains listed next were all sequenced from one sample in a study of CD8 T cells in Susac syndrome (dated 2019 in TCRdb). The method behind the library was the immunoSEQ multiplex PCR assay. RNA was extracted with the RNeasy kit and about 0.5 to 1 ug was reverse transcribed using random hexamers. TCRdb trimmed the raw reads at Q25, called clones with MiXCR and kept productive beta chains. All rows with the same CDR3 protein become a single entry with the most common DNA and genes. For this sample the table gives about 300,000 distinct CDR3 sequences, of which 92% were detected only once. The ten largest clones take up approximately 0.065% of the sample. The specimen sequenced was CD4+ T cells from PBMCs. These receptor sequences come from a human donor with multiple sclerosis.

This chain links TRBV30 with TRBJ2-5; 8 bases align to TRBD2. Trimming removed 1 base from V and 4 bases from J; junction bases left unmatched: 5. The germline V gene has CDR1 GTSNPN and CDR2 SVGIG (reference sequence). The CDR3 has 14 amino acids. The CDR3 spells CAWSAGLAGETQYF. CDR3 sequence (DNA): TGTGCCTGGAGTGCAGGACTAGCCGGAGAGACCCAGTACTTC.

This rearrangement joins TRBV19 to TRBJ2-1; 8 positions agree with TRBD2. The germline CDR1 and CDR2 sequences are LNHDA and SQIVND (reference sequence). The length of the CDR3 is 13 residues. Trimming took 4 bases from V and 15 from J; bases not matched to a gene: 11. CDR3 loop: CASSSRGGPFPFF. The CDR3, as DNA: TGTGCCAGTAGTAGTCGGGGGGGGCCTTTTCCGTTCTTC.

The J gene is TRBJ2-7, the V gene TRBV5-6; D tentatively fits TRBD1 or TRBD2 (5 bases each). Germline V lookup: CDR1 SGHDT, CDR2 YYEEEE. V dropped 1 base and J dropped 6 bases, with 17 bases sitting between them. This CDR3 is built from 15 residues. CDR3 in amino acids: CASSLWGRGFSEQYF. CDR3 in DNA: TGTGCCAGCAGCTTGTGGGGACGGGGATTCTCCGAGCAGTACTTC.

This clonotype was observed a single time. The chain joins TRBV6-1 to TRBJ2-1, with TRBD2 matching 9 bases. The J segment lost 5 bases and the V segment lost 6 bases, leaving 14 bases of the junction unmatched. CDR3 size: 17 residues. Germline V gene data show CDR1 as MNHNS and CDR2 as SASEGT. DNA for the CDR3: TGTGCCAGCAGCAGGGGTGGCGGGGGGGCAACGAACAATGAGCAGTTCTTC. It yields the protein CASSRGGGGATNNEQFF.

The chain links TRBV27 to TRBJ1-5, with D perhaps TRBD1 (5 bases). Trimming took 8 bases from V and 6 from J, leaving 23 bases between them. CDR1 MNHEY and CDR2 SMNVEV come from the germline V gene (reference sequence). The CDR3 contains 16 residues. This CDR3 is CASSSRGVREGQPQHF. For the CDR3, the DNA is TGTGCCAGCTCCTCACGAGGTGTCAGGGAAGGTCAGCCCCAGCATTTT.

The chain employs TRBV2 and TRBJ1-5, with a tentative D call TRBD1 (5 bases). This CDR3 comprises 15 residues. Trimming stripped 7 bases from V and 0 bases from J, with 13 bases between. Germline V gene lookup returns CDR1 SNHLY and CDR2 FYNNEI. The CDR3, as DNA: TGTGCCAGCAAAGACAGAGCAAATAGCAATCAGCCCCAGCATTTT. Its translation is CASKDRANSNQPQHF.

The chain carries TRBV19 and TRBJ2-5; perhaps TRBD2 as D (7 bases). This CDR3 spans 14 amino acids. V lost 9 bases and J 5 bases, leaving 19 bases between the germline ends. CDR1 LNHDA and CDR2 SQIVND come from the germline V gene (reference sequence). In DNA, the CDR3 is TGTGCCAGCAGTCCTCGGGGGGCGCGGGAGACCCAGTACTTC. Protein sequence: CASSPRGARETQYF.

This chain joins TRBV7-9 and TRBJ2-3; 11 positions agree with TRBD1. CDR3 length: 17 amino acids. The J segment lost 0 bases and the V segment lost 5 bases, leaving 7 bases of the junction unmatched. CDR1 SEHNR and CDR2 FQNEAQ come from the germline V gene (reference sequence). DNA of the CDR3: TGTGCCAGCAGCCCTCCCGGGACAGGGGGGAGCACAGATACGCAGTATTTT. Translation gives CASSPPGTGGSTDTQYF.

The chain uses TRBV3-1 and TRBJ2-5, with D hard to call. Trimming stripped 2 bases from V and 0 bases from J, with 7 bases between. CDR3 length: 14 amino acids. The germline CDR1 and CDR2 sequences are LGHDT and YNNKEL (reference sequence). The CDR3 spells CASSQMSNQETQYF. The DNA for the CDR3 is TGTGCCAGCAGCCAAATGTCAAACCAAGAGACCCAGTACTTC.

The chain is built from TRBV29-1 and TRBJ1-1; no reliable D call. CDR1 and CDR2 (germline): SQVTM, ANQGSEA. Between the trimmed V and J ends, which lost 4 bases and 1 base, there was a span of 10 bases. The CDR3 is 13 amino acids. This CDR3 is CSVARVGNTEAFF. The DNA of the CDR3 is TGCAGCGTTGCTAGGGTCGGGAACACTGAAGCTTTCTTT.

This clonotype was detected only once. The chain links TRBV5-1 to TRBJ1-1; D is possibly TRBD1 (5 bases). Germline CDR1 SGHRS, CDR2 YFSETQ. This CDR3 is built from 14 residues. V was shortened by 3 bases and J by 0 bases, with 9 bases between the two germline ends. The DNA of the CDR3 is TGCGCCAGCAGCTCCGGGGCTTTGAACACTGAAGCTTTCTTT. It yields the protein CASSSGALNTEAFF. The whole variable domain, remainder taken from reference TRBV5-1 and TRBJ1-1, is KAGVTQTPRYLIKTRGQQVTLSCSPISGHRSVSWYQQTPGQGLQFLFEYFSETQRNKGNFPGRFSGRQFSNSRSEMNVSTLELGDSALYLCASSSGALNTEAFFGQGTRLTVV.

The chain links TRBV3-1 to TRBJ1-1; TRBD1 might be the D (6 bases). CDR1 is LGHDT, CDR2 YNNKEL, per germline (reference sequence). The V and J ends lost 6 bases and 8 bases respectively, with 19 bases between them. The CDR3 runs 14 residues. The CDR3 sequence is CASSQQDRQGEAFF. In DNA form, the CDR3 reads TGTGCCAGCAGTCAGCAGGACCGCCAGGGGGAAGCTTTCTTT.

The chain couples TRBV12-3 or TRBV12-4 to TRBJ2-2, with TRBD2 identical over 7 bases. The CDR3 has 15 residues. Trimming cost V 4 bases and J 4 bases; bases outside gene matches: 6. This CDR3 is CASSWQRDVTGELFF. The DNA of the CDR3 is TGTGCCAGCAGTTGGCAGCGGGATGTCACCGGGGAGCTGTTTTTT.

This sequence joins TRBV6-5 and TRBJ1-1; a weak D match, TRBD1 (6 bases). The CDR3 sequence is 12 residues long. Trimming cost V 7 bases and J 9 bases, with 15 bases left between them. Germline CDR1 is MNHEY and CDR2 is SVGAGI. CDR3 loop: CASKLVGGKAFF. In nucleotides, the CDR3 is TGTGCCAGCAAGTTAGTTGGGGGCAAAGCTTTCTTT.

The CDR3 DNA sequence: TGTGCCATCAGTGAGTCGGGACTAGCGGTGATCAATGAGCAGTTCTTC. Translation gives CAISESGLAVINEQFF. The chain couples TRBV10-3 to TRBJ2-1, with TRBD2 matching over 11 bases. V gave up 0 bases and J gave up 6 bases; unmatched junction bases: 4. CDR3 length: 16 amino acids. CDR1 is ENHRY, CDR2 SYGVKD, per germline.

The rearrangement links TRBV11-3 to TRBJ1-1; a possible D gene is TRBD1 (6 bases). This CDR3 has 14 amino acids. CDR1 and CDR2 from the germline V gene are SGHNT and YENEEA. The V end lost 2 bases, the J end lost 6 bases, and 13 bases lay between the germline ends. CDR3 sequence: CASSLSNGGPEAFF. The CDR3 nucleotides read TGTGCCAGCAGCTTATCCAACGGGGGCCCTGAAGCTTTCTTT.

This clonotype was found a few times. The chain is built from TRBV6-1 and TRBJ1-1, with D possibly TRBD1 on 5 matching bases. V was shortened by 6 bases and J by 1 base, with 12 bases between the two germline ends. From germline, CDR1 is MNHNS and CDR2 SASEGT. The CDR3 contains 14 residues. The CDR3: CASSPTGRNTEAFF. CDR3 bases: TGTGCCAGCAGCCCGACGGGACGGAACACTGAAGCTTTCTTT.

Only one count was recorded for this clonotype. The gene calls are TRBV7-8 and TRBJ2-2; 12 nucleotides line up with TRBD1. The CDR3 totals 15 residues. V was clipped by 5 bases and J by 8 bases; unmatched bases: 6. Germline V gives CDR1 SGHVS, CDR2 FQNEAQ. CDR3 sequence (DNA): TGTGCCAGCAGCAGGGACAGGGGGCTGGGAGGGGAGCTGTTTTTT. As protein: CASSRDRGLGGELFF.